This passage covers 4 T cell receptor beta chains from one sample sequenced in a study of T cell repertoires in cytomegalovirus infection. Via MiXCR, TCRdb re-called the reads, giving one row per CDR3 protein. Altogether 250,000 to 300,000 distinct CDR3 sequences are present, around 25% being singletons, with the ten largest covering approximately 15%. Sequenced sample: PBMCs. The receptors shown here come from a human donor in good health (CMV status not recorded). Some clones in this sample may be carry-over from other donors' samples.

This clonotype has more than one count but fewer than ten. The chain uses TRBV24-1 and TRBJ1-1; D unclear. Germline-derived CDR1 and CDR2 are KGHDR and SFDVKD. The CDR3 contains 13 residues. The V end was cut by 6 bases, the J end by 1 base, with 8 bases between. The chain's CDR3 is CATSTGWNTEAFF. The CDR3, as DNA: TGTGCCACCAGTACCGGGTGGAACACTGAAGCTTTCTTT.

This clonotype was detected a few times. CDR3 DNA sequence: TGTGCCAGCAGTCAAAAACAACGGGGTAGCAATCAGCCCCAGCATTTT. Amino acids: CASSQKQRGSNQPQHF. The chain is built from TRBV6-6 and TRBJ1-5; D is unresolved. Between the trimmed V and J ends, which lost 5 bases and 0 bases, there was a span of 14 bases. The CDR3 covers 16 residues. Germline CDR1 MNHNY, CDR2 SVGAGI (reference sequence).

This chain uses TRBV5-1 with TRBJ1-1; no definite D call. The CDR3 contains 14 residues. The ends were cut back, 0 bases at V and 4 bases at J, with 10 bases in the middle. Germline CDR1 SGHRS, CDR2 YFSETQ. The CDR3 coding sequence is TGCGCCAGCAGCTTGGAGGGTTCGAGCACTGAAGCTTTCTTT. Translated, it gives CASSLEGSSTEAFF. The variable domain in full, completed from reference TRBV5-1 and TRBJ1-1, reads KAGVTQTPRYLIKTRGQQVTLSCSPISGHRSVSWYQQTPGQGLQFLFEYFSETQRNKGNFPGRFSGRQFSNSRSEMNVSTLELGDSALYLCASSLEGSSTEAFFGQGTRLTVV.

About this clonotype itself: A much larger clone lies one base from this, so it may be a read error. The chain joins TRBV7-6 to TRBJ1-1; D call uncertain. The CDR3 is made up of 14 amino acids. Germline CDR1 SGHVS, CDR2 FNYEAQ. V lost 4 bases, J lost 3 bases, and 12 bases lay in between. The CDR3 protein is CASSSDGMDTEAFF. Written as DNA, the CDR3 is TGTGCCAGCAGCTCGGACGGAATGGACACTGAAGCTTTCTTT.